These 21 T cell receptor beta chains were sequenced from one sample in a study of identical twins. TCRdb reanalysed the 5' RACE reads using MiXCR and keeps one entry per CDR3 protein. There are 570,000 or so distinct CDR3 sequences in the sample; around 9.6% occur only once, and roughly 3% lies in the top ten. This sample was shared with a second study, whose subject was yellow fever vaccine responses in identical twins.

Sequenced: PBMCs. All receptors derive from a woman in her late teens or twenties in good health.

Regarding this clonotype: A much more abundant neighbour one base away suggests this may be a read error. This chain uses TRBV4-3 with TRBJ2-1; possibly TRBD1 or TRBD2 for D (5 bases each). CDR1 and CDR2 (germline): LGHNA, YSLEER. V was cut by 1 base and J by 3 bases, with 10 bases left in between. The CDR3 has 15 amino acids. Here the CDR3 reads CASSQVGPGYNEQFF. Here the CDR3 DNA reads TGCGCCAGCAGCCAAGTGGGACCAGGCTACAATGAGCAGTTCTTC.

This clonotype was seen a handful of times. The chain has TRBV24-1 and TRBJ2-3; the D gene is possibly TRBD1 (6 bases). The V end was cut by 7 bases, the J end by 0 bases, with 13 bases between. The CDR3 is 15 residues long. In germline, CDR1 is KGHDR, CDR2 SFDVKD. The CDR3 region has the DNA TGTGCCACCAGACAGGGTCAATCTAGCACAGATACGCAGTATTTT. Translating it yields CATRQGQSSTDTQYF.

This clonotype was seen a handful of times. The gene calls are TRBV4-3 and TRBJ2-2, with no clear D. Trimming stripped 0 bases from V and 4 bases from J, with 9 bases between. Germline CDR1 is LGHNA and CDR2 is YSLEER. The CDR3 is 15 amino acids. CDR3 nucleotides: TGCGCCAGCAGCCAAGATCAGGACCTCACCGGGGAGCTGTTTTTT. Translation gives CASSQDQDLTGELFF.

The rearrangement links TRBV12-3 or TRBV12-4 to TRBJ1-3, with D unclear. The CDR3 extends over 14 amino acids. Deletions cut 4 bases from V and 4 bases from J, with 11 bases between. CDR3 in amino acids: CASSSPGRGNTIYF. In DNA form, the CDR3 reads TGTGCCAGCAGTTCCCCTGGGAGAGGAAACACCATATATTTT.

This clonotype appeared a few times. The CDR3 nucleotides read TGTGCCAGCAGCTTGCCCGAGGGGGGGCCGAATGAGCAGTTCTTC. Protein sequence: CASSLPEGGPNEQFF. This chain uses TRBV5-8 with TRBJ2-1, with D possibly being TRBD2 (7 bases). CDR1 is SGHTS, CDR2 YDEGEE, per germline. This CDR3 has 15 residues. V was shortened by 1 base and J by 7 bases, with 15 bases between the two germline ends.

V usage is TRBV20-1 and J usage is TRBJ2-1; 8 bases align to TRBD2. Germline V gene data show CDR1 as DFQATT and CDR2 as SNEGSKA (reference sequence). V lost 6 bases, J lost 3 bases, and 19 bases stayed unmatched. The CDR3 loop spans 18 amino acids. CDR3 bases: TGCAGTGCCCCTTTGGCTATTGCGGGAGCGGGAGTCTACAATGAGCAGTTCTTC. Translated: CSAPLAIAGAGVYNEQFF.

This chain joins TRBV15 and TRBJ2-3, with 12 positions matching TRBD1. Trimming cost V 4 bases and J 4 bases; bases outside gene matches: 6. Per germline, CDR1 LNHNV and CDR2 YYDKDF (reference sequence). CDR3 length: 16 amino acids. CDR3 sequence (DNA): TGTGCCACCAGCACCCGGGACAGGGGGCTCGCAGATACGCAGTATTTT. Protein: CATSTRDRGLADTQYF.

This clonotype came up a few times. V and J are TRBV5-1 and TRBJ1-1, with D tentatively TRBD1 (5 bases). V gave up 1 base and J gave up 0 bases, with 10 bases separating them. This CDR3 comprises 15 residues. Germline assignment: CDR1 SGHRS and CDR2 YFSETQ. CDR3 loop: CASSLRAGVNTEAFF. The CDR3 bases are TGCGCCAGCAGCTTGCGGGCGGGGGTGAACACTGAAGCTTTCTTT.

The rearrangement links TRBV7-9 to TRBJ2-5, with 7 bases lining up with TRBD1. J was trimmed by 1 base and V by 5 bases; bases with no gene match: 4. Germline V lookup: CDR1 SEHNR, CDR2 FQNEAQ (reference sequence). The CDR3 is 14 amino acids. DNA for the CDR3: TGTGCCAGCAGCCCATGGGACAGCCAAGAGACCCAGTACTTC. This translates into CASSPWDSQETQYF. Supplemented by reference TRBV7-9 and TRBJ2-5, the full variable domain reads DTGVSQNPRHKITKRGQNVTFRCDPISEHNRLYWYRQTLGQGPEFLTYFQNEAQLEKSRLLSDRFSAERPKGSFSTLEIQRTEQGDSAMYLCASSPWDSQETQYFGPGTRLLVL.

This clonotype was seen a few times. J is TRBJ2-7 and V is TRBV7-2; 8 bases line up with TRBD2. The CDR3 contains 15 residues. V gave up 1 base and J gave up 3 bases; unmatched junction bases: 5. Germline V lookup: CDR1 SGHTA, CDR2 FQGNSA. This CDR3 reads CASSLVVLAGYEQYF. CDR3 in DNA: TGTGCCAGCAGCTTAGTTGTGCTAGCGGGCTACGAGCAGTACTTC.

V usage is TRBV7-9 and J usage is TRBJ2-7; 8 bases are shared with TRBD1. The CDR3 covers 14 residues. V was pared by 5 bases and J by 8 bases, with 11 bases of the junction left unmatched. Germline CDR1 is SEHNR and CDR2 is FQNEAQ (reference sequence). The DNA of the CDR3 is TGTGCCAGCAGCCCTCAGGGGGCAGGGGAAAAGCAGTACTTC. Translated, it gives CASSPQGAGEKQYF. The complete variable domain, with remaining parts taken from reference TRBV7-9 and TRBJ2-7, reads DTGVSQNPRHKITKRGQNVTFRCDPISEHNRLYWYRQTLGQGPEFLTYFQNEAQLEKSRLLSDRFSAERPKGSFSTLEIQRTEQGDSAMYLCASSPQGAGEKQYFGPGTRLTVT.

This clonotype was counted only a few times. The chain combines TRBV7-2 with TRBJ2-7, with D maybe TRBD2 (6 bases). V was trimmed by 5 bases and J by 0 bases, leaving 17 bases between them. Germline V gene sequence: CDR1 SGHTA, CDR2 FQGNSA. This CDR3 comprises 16 residues. The CDR3 is CASSARTGANSYEQYF. The CDR3, as DNA: TGTGCCAGCAGCGCGCGGACGGGAGCCAACTCCTACGAGCAGTACTTC.

The chain has TRBV19 and TRBJ2-7, with TRBD1 identical over 9 bases. V gave up 7 bases and J gave up 5 bases; unmatched junction bases: 12. The CDR3 is made up of 15 amino acids. From germline, CDR1 is LNHDA and CDR2 SQIVND (reference sequence). The CDR3 loop reads CASTPPGQGVDEQYF. CDR3 nucleotide sequence: TGTGCCAGTACCCCTCCGGGACAGGGCGTAGACGAGCAGTACTTC.

The table lists this clonotype with a few counts. V is TRBV10-3 and J is TRBJ2-7; possible D gene TRBD1, 6 bases. This CDR3 spans 15 amino acids. The ends were cut back, 10 bases at V and 4 bases at J, with 23 bases in the middle. The germline V gene has CDR1 ENHRY and CDR2 SYGVKD. This chain's CDR3 is CATRGTALATYEQYF. DNA for the CDR3: TGTGCCACCAGGGGTACAGCCCTAGCCACATACGAGCAGTACTTC.

The table lists this clonotype with a few counts. The chain employs TRBV3-1 and TRBJ2-7, with D tentatively TRBD2 (5 bases). V was pared by 2 bases and J by 3 bases, with 11 bases between. The germline CDR1 and CDR2 sequences are LGHDT and YNNKEL (reference sequence). The CDR3 extends over 14 amino acids. The CDR3 DNA follows: TGTGCCAGCAGCCAACTCAGCGGAAGCTACGAGCAGTACTTC. Its translation: CASSQLSGSYEQYF.

This clonotype was seen repeatedly, ten times or more. The chain links TRBV12-3 or TRBV12-4 to TRBJ1-1; possibly TRBD1 for D (5 bases). The germline V and J ends were trimmed by 1 base and 0 bases, with 9 bases remaining between them. The CDR3 contains 15 residues. For the CDR3, the DNA is TGTGCCAGCAGTTTAGGACAGACCGTGAACACTGAAGCTTTCTTT. It encodes CASSLGQTVNTEAFF.

With respect to this clonotype: Being one base from a much bigger clone, this may be a read error. V gene TRBV2 combines with J gene TRBJ2-1; TRBD2 matches 8 bases. Germline trimming cut 0 bases from V and 4 bases from J; bases unmatched to any gene: 8. CDR3 size: 17 residues. CDR1 and CDR2 (germline): SNHLY, FYNNEI. The CDR3 DNA is TGTGCCAGCAGTGAAGCATTGGCCCCTAGCGGGTACAATGAGCAGTTCTTC. It codes for CASSEALAPSGYNEQFF.

Many counts were recorded for this clonotype. The rearrangement uses TRBV11-3 and TRBJ2-1, with TRBD2 identical over 9 bases. The CDR3 extends over 16 amino acids. V trimming: 3 bases; J trimming: 0 bases; junction bases outside the gene matches: 3. CDR1 is SGHNT and CDR2 is YENEEA in the germline V gene. The CDR3 DNA reads as TGTGCCAGCAGCTTTAGCGGGAGCCTCTCCTACAATGAGCAGTTCTTC. The encoded protein is CASSFSGSLSYNEQFF. Full variable domain (outside the CDR3, taken from reference TRBV11-3 and TRBJ2-1): EAGVVQSPRYKIIEKKQPVAFWCNPISGHNTLYWYLQNLGQGPELLIRYENEEAVDDSQLPKDRFSAERLKGVDSTLKIQPAELGDSAVYLCASSFSGSLSYNEQFFGPGTRLTVL.

Many counts were recorded for this clonotype. The V gene is TRBV3-1, the J gene TRBJ2-1, with D tentatively TRBD1 or TRBD2 (5 bases each). Per germline, CDR1 LGHDT and CDR2 YNNKEL (reference sequence). Between the trimmed V and J ends, which lost 4 bases and 8 bases, there was a span of 6 bases. The CDR3 loop spans 11 amino acids. The CDR3 DNA reads as TGTGCCAGCAGCCGAGGGGATGAGCAGTTCTTC. It is translated as CASSRGDEQFF.

This clonotype was detected a few times. The chain recombines TRBV6-2 or TRBV6-3 with TRBJ2-2; 9 nucleotides agree with TRBD1. Germline V gene sequence: CDR1 MNHEY, CDR2 SVGEGT. The CDR3 totals 17 residues. After removal of 5 bases from V and 1 base from J, the junction contained 8 bases not matched to a gene. The DNA for the CDR3 is TGTGCCAGCAGTCCTGGGCCGGGACAGGGGAACACCGGGGAGCTGTTTTTT. Residues: CASSPGPGQGNTGELFF.

This clonotype was counted many times. The chain couples TRBV12-3 or TRBV12-4 to TRBJ2-6; D unclear. V dropped 3 bases and J dropped 2 bases, with 2 bases sitting between them. The CDR3 totals 13 residues. CDR3 sequence reads: CASSLTGANVLTF. In nucleotides, the CDR3 is TGTGCCAGCAGTTTGACTGGGGCCAACGTCCTGACTTTC.